Listed here are 30 T cell receptor beta chains from one sample, sequenced in a study of blood T cell repertoires in COVID-19. The data were produced by immunoSEQ multiplex PCR, yet TCRdb's version contains in-frame clones alone and is incomplete. Found here are 80,000 to 95,000 clones, roughly 85% of them singletons; the top ten hold approximately 40%. Sequencing was carried out using peripheral blood. These TCRs come from a man older than 75 with acute or convalescent COVID-19.

This clone was recorded only once. The rearrangement links TRBV5-1 to TRBJ2-1; 9 bases match TRBD2. Germline CDR1 SGHRS, CDR2 YFSETQ. With V trimmed by 0 bases and J by 5 bases, 0 bases remained unmatched. The CDR3 spans 14 residues. The CDR3 here is CASSLGGRDNEQFF. The CDR3, as DNA: TGCGCCAGCAGCTTGGGCGGGAGGGACAATGAGCAGTTCTTC.

This chain connects TRBV7-3 to TRBJ2-1; 10 positions match TRBD2. Germline V lookup: CDR1 SGHTA, CDR2 FQGTGA. This CDR3 spans 15 amino acids. The V and J ends lost 4 bases and 4 bases, in that order; junction bases with no gene match: 4. CDR3: CASSSTSGKYNEQFF. CDR3 coding DNA: TGTGCCAGCAGCTCAACTAGCGGGAAATACAATGAGCAGTTCTTC. The entire variable domain, with the rest obtained from reference TRBV7-3 and TRBJ2-1, is as follows: GAGVSQTPSNKVTEKGKYVELRCDPISGHTALYWYRQSLGQGPEFLIYFQGTGAADDSGLPNDRFFAVRPEGSVSTLKIQRTERGDSAVYLCASSSTSGKYNEQFFGPGTRLTVL.

The chain links TRBV2 to TRBJ1-5; the D gene is possibly TRBD1 (6 bases). Germline assignment: CDR1 SNHLY and CDR2 FYNNEI. CDR3 length: 17 residues. Deletions cut 4 bases from V and 6 bases from J, with 22 bases between. In nucleotides, the CDR3 is TGTGCCAGCAGTGGAGGCAGGGGCGGGTTTGGGGGTCAGCCCCAGCATTTT. This gives the protein CASSGGRGGFGGQPQHF.

The chain couples TRBV7-2 to TRBJ2-7; D may be TRBD1 (7 bases). V was trimmed by 3 bases and J by 3 bases, leaving 12 bases between them. CDR1 and CDR2 from the germline V gene are SGHTA and FQGNSA. The CDR3 is 14 amino acids. CDR3 amino acids: CASSFRGENYEQYF. The CDR3 nucleotides read TGTGCCAGCAGCTTCAGGGGGGAGAACTACGAGCAGTACTTC.

This clone was recorded only once. The chain couples TRBV30 to TRBJ1-2; 7 nucleotides match TRBD1. Looked up from germline, CDR1 is GTSNPN and CDR2 is SVGIG (reference sequence). V lost 7 bases to trimming and J lost 4 bases; unmatched junction nucleotides: 9. The CDR3 sequence is 13 residues long. The CDR3 is CASTGDLVYGYTF. CDR3 bases: TGTGCCTCAACAGGGGATCTGGTCTATGGCTACACCTTC. The variable domain in full, with the rest retrieved from reference TRBV30 and TRBJ1-2, is SQTIHQWPATLVQPVGSPLSLECTVEGTSNPNLYWYRQAAGRGLQLLFYSVGIGQISSEVPQNLSASRPQDRQFILSSKKLLLSDSGFYLCASTGDLVYGYTFGSGTRLTVV.

The J gene is TRBJ2-3, the V gene TRBV20-1, with a weak D call TRBD2 (5 bases). The CDR3 runs to 11 residues. V dropped 3 bases and J dropped 6 bases, with 7 bases sitting between them. Per germline, CDR1 DFQATT and CDR2 SNEGSKA (reference sequence). CDR3 DNA sequence: TGCAGTGCTAGGACTACTGATACGCAGTATTTT. Translation: CSARTTDTQYF.

The chain employs TRBV9 and TRBJ2-5; possible D gene TRBD1, 5 bases. The CDR3 is 15 amino acids. The germline CDR1 and CDR2 sequences are SGDLS and YYNGEE. The V gene lost 0 bases and the J gene lost 2 bases, with 11 bases spanning the gap. As DNA, the CDR3 is TGTGCCAGCAGCGTAGATCCAGGGTGGCAAGAGACCCAGTACTTC. It translates to CASSVDPGWQETQYF.

This clone showed up just once. The chain employs TRBV7-9 and TRBJ2-7, with TRBD1 identical over 7 bases. The length of the CDR3 is 13 residues. The junction had 7 bases not matched to a gene; V was cut back by 4 bases and J by 7 bases. The V gene's germline CDR1 is SEHNR and CDR2 FQNEAQ (reference sequence). In nucleotides, the CDR3 is TGTGCCAGCAGCTCAACAGGGGTGGGGGAGCAGTACTTC. It is translated as CASSSTGVGEQYF.

J is TRBJ2-7 and V is TRBV18; 8 bases align to TRBD2. The CDR3 is 16 residues long. V shed 3 bases and J 0 bases; nucleotides not matched to a gene: 7. Germline V CDR1 and CDR2: KGHSH, LQKENI. The CDR3 protein is CASSPLAGGISYEQYF. The CDR3, as DNA: TGTGCCAGCTCACCTCTAGCGGGTGGGATCTCCTACGAGCAGTACTTC.

This chain uses TRBV7-2 with TRBJ2-1, with D possibly TRBD1 on 6 matching bases. This CDR3 region has 15 residues. Germline V gene lookup returns CDR1 SGHTA and CDR2 FQGNSA. V lost 1 base and J lost 2, with 9 bases in between. CDR3 coding DNA: TGTGCCAGCAGCTTAGTCAGGGGTACCTACAATGAGCAGTTCTTC. Residues: CASSLVRGTYNEQFF.

The V call is TRBV7-9, the J call TRBJ1-5; a weak D match, TRBD1 (5 bases). Germline values: CDR1 SEHNR, CDR2 FQNEAQ (reference sequence). This CDR3 comprises 13 residues. The V and J ends lost 5 bases and 5 bases respectively, with 10 bases between them. CDR3 in DNA: TGTGCCAGCAGCGCGACAGAGGATCAGCCCCAGCATTTT. Its translation: CASSATEDQPQHF.

This clone has just one count. CDR3 DNA sequence: TGTGCCAGTAATCGACAGGGGTGGTTGACTCAGCCCCAGCATTTT. Translated, it gives CASNRQGWLTQPQHF. V gene TRBV19 combines with J gene TRBJ1-5, with 8 bases lining up with TRBD1. Germline V CDR1 and CDR2: LNHDA, SQIVND (reference sequence). Germline trimming cut 7 bases from V and 6 bases from J; bases unmatched to any gene: 11. The CDR3 has 15 residues.

The CDR3 DNA reads as TGTGCCAGCTCACCCCTGGGCAGCGGGAATGAAAAACTGTTTTTT. Protein product: CASSPLGSGNEKLFF. The chain combines TRBV18 with TRBJ1-4; D is unresolved. V was clipped by 3 bases and J by 5 bases, with 13 bases between them. The CDR3 is made up of 15 amino acids. Per the germline V gene, CDR1 is KGHSH and CDR2 is LQKENI.

The chain uses TRBV5-1 and TRBJ1-2, with TRBD1 identical over 7 bases. V lost 4 bases and J lost 4; bases outside the gene matches: 10. The germline V gene has CDR1 SGHRS and CDR2 YFSETQ. The CDR3 is 15 residues long. The CDR3 loop reads CASSQEGARVYGYTF. In DNA form, the CDR3 reads TGCGCCAGCAGCCAAGAGGGGGCGCGCGTCTATGGCTACACCTTC.

This clone has more than one count but fewer than ten. The chain uses TRBV27 and TRBJ2-2, with 7 bases fitting TRBD2. J lost 5 bases, V lost 3 bases, and 6 bases had no gene match. Germline loops: CDR1 MNHEY, CDR2 SMNVEV (reference sequence). This CDR3 spans 15 amino acids. CDR3 sequence reads: CASSLLAGVTGELFF. The CDR3 coding sequence is TGTGCCAGCAGTTTGCTGGCGGGAGTAACCGGGGAGCTGTTTTTT.

This clone was found once. The chain carries TRBV18 and TRBJ2-2; D not certain. Germline CDR1 is KGHSH and CDR2 is LQKENI. This CDR3 is 15 amino acids long. Deletions cut 2 bases from V and 1 base from J, with 8 bases between. The CDR3 nucleotides are TGTGCCAGCTCACCAATAAACAAGAACACCGGGGAGCTGTTTTTT. Encoded protein: CASSPINKNTGELFF.

This chain uses TRBV30 with TRBJ2-7; 9 bases map to TRBD1. The CDR3 covers 15 residues. Trimming removed 2 bases from V and 7 bases from J; junction bases left unmatched: 12. Germline-derived CDR1 and CDR2 are GTSNPN and SVGIG (reference sequence). The CDR3 DNA is TGTGCCTGGAGTATTCCGGGACAGGGTTCTCGGGAGCAGTACTTC. This codes for CAWSIPGQGSREQYF.

The chain carries TRBV9 and TRBJ2-1, with D possibly TRBD2 on 5 matching bases. Between the trimmed V and J ends, which lost 1 base and 9 bases, there was a span of 11 bases. This CDR3 has 13 residues. Germline CDR1 and CDR2: SGDLS and YYNGEE. The CDR3 region is CASSVLAGGEQFF. The CDR3 nucleotides read TGTGCCAGCAGCGTACTGGCCGGAGGTGAGCAGTTCTTC.

In its sample, this clone was seen once. The chain has TRBV14 and TRBJ2-6; a possible D gene is TRBD2 (5 bases). This CDR3 has 17 amino acids. Germline assignment: CDR1 SGHDN and CDR2 FVKESK. Trimming removed 7 bases at V and 0 bases at J, with 16 bases between. The CDR3 loop is CASTELTRGSGANVLTF. Written as DNA, the CDR3 is TGTGCCAGCACCGAACTCACTAGAGGCTCTGGGGCCAACGTCCTGACTTTC.

This chain uses TRBV19 with TRBJ2-6; 7 bases map to TRBD2. The V gene's germline CDR1 is LNHDA and CDR2 SQIVND (reference sequence). V shed 3 bases, J shed 0 bases, and the junction held 8 bases outside the gene matches. There are 18 residues in the CDR3. The CDR3 loop is CASSILSGVSSGANVLTF. The CDR3 nucleotides are TGTGCCAGTAGTATTTTGAGCGGGGTAAGCTCTGGGGCCAACGTCCTGACTTTC.

CDR3 coding DNA: TGTGCCAGCAGCTTGGTGGCGGGCTACGAGCAGTACTTC. Translating gives CASSLVAGYEQYF. The V call is TRBV5-6, the J call TRBJ2-7; D might be TRBD2 (5 bases). CDR3 length: 13 amino acids. Trimming stripped 0 bases from V and 3 bases from J, with 7 bases between. The germline V gene encodes CDR1 SGHDT and CDR2 YYEEEE. Full variable domain (remainder filled in from reference TRBV5-6 and TRBJ2-7): DAGVTQSPTHLIKTRGQQVTLRCSPKSGHDTVSWYQQALGQGPQFIFQYYEEEERQRGNFPDRFSGHQFPNYSSELNVNALLLGDSALYLCASSLVAGYEQYFGPGTRLTVT.

The chain links TRBV7-9 to TRBJ1-1; possible D gene TRBD1, 5 bases. Germline V gene data show CDR1 as SEHNR and CDR2 as FQNEAQ (reference sequence). The CDR3 contains 14 residues. V gave up 6 bases and J gave up 2 bases, with 13 bases separating them. DNA of the CDR3: TGTGCCAGCAGTATAGACAGACGAAACACTGAAGCTTTCTTT. Its translation: CASSIDRRNTEAFF.

This sequence joins TRBV2 and TRBJ1-2, with 7 bases aligning to TRBD1. The V gene end was trimmed by 2 bases and the J gene end by 7 bases; junction bases not matched to a gene: 10. This CDR3 comprises 15 residues. In germline, CDR1 is SNHLY, CDR2 FYNNEI. CDR3 in DNA: TGTGCCAGCAGTGAACTGAAACGACAGGGACGTGGCTACACCTTC. It codes for CASSELKRQGRGYTF.

The J gene is TRBJ2-6, the V gene TRBV2; no reliable D call. Germline lookup yields CDR1 SNHLY and CDR2 FYNNEI. This CDR3 spans 15 amino acids. V was shortened by 6 bases and J by 0 bases, with 9 bases between the two germline ends. DNA for the CDR3: TGTGCCAGCAGCGAGCATGTCTCTGGGGCCAACGTCCTGACTTTC. Translating gives CASSEHVSGANVLTF.

The gene calls are TRBV18 and TRBJ1-4; D call uncertain. V was trimmed by 2 bases and J by 4 bases, leaving 8 bases between them. Germline CDR1 KGHSH, CDR2 LQKENI. This CDR3 is built from 14 residues. CDR3 residues: CASSPSGVNEKLFF. The CDR3, as DNA: TGTGCCAGCTCACCATCCGGGGTTAATGAAAAACTGTTTTTT.

The CDR3 DNA reads TGTGCCAGCACGCGGGGGAATAGCAATCAGCCCCAGCATTTT. Its translation is CASTRGNSNQPQHF. This chain links TRBV6-7 with TRBJ1-5; maybe TRBD1 (5 bases). TRBV6-7 has ORF status, its function being uncertain. Trimming removed 7 bases from V and 0 bases from J, with 10 bases in between. The CDR3 covers 14 residues.

The chain's CDR3 is CASGLIGRGVAFF. The CDR3 nucleotides read TGTGCTAGTGGTTTGATAGGGAGGGGGGTTGCTTTCTTT. The genes are TRBV12-5 and TRBJ1-1; D is possibly TRBD1 (6 bases). The CDR3 runs 13 residues. V gave up 2 bases and J gave up 11 bases, with 15 bases separating them. CDR1 and CDR2 (germline): LGHNT, FRNRAP.

V and J are TRBV19 and TRBJ1-3, with unresolved D. Germline CDR1 is LNHDA and CDR2 is SQIVND (reference sequence). V shed 3 bases and J shed 4 bases, with 7 bases lying between them. CDR3 size: 13 residues. The DNA of the CDR3 is TGTGCCAGTAGTATTGGCAGGGGAAACACCATATATTTT. Protein sequence: CASSIGRGNTIYF. Variable domain in full (rest from reference TRBV19 and TRBJ1-3): DGGITQSPKYLFRKEGQNVTLSCEQNLNHDAMYWYRQDPGQGLRLIYYSQIVNDFQKGDIAEGYSVSREKKESFPLTVTSAQKNPTAFYLCASSIGRGNTIYFGEGSWLTVV.

The chain combines TRBV19 with TRBJ1-1, with a weak D call TRBD1 (6 bases). The V end lost 7 bases, the J end lost 11 bases, and 20 bases lay between the germline ends. In germline, CDR1 is LNHDA, CDR2 SQIVND (reference sequence). The CDR3 runs to 13 residues. Written as DNA, the CDR3 is TGTGCCAGTACCCCGTATGTATGGGGGCGGGCTTTCTTT. It encodes CASTPYVWGRAFF.

The chain combines TRBV19 with TRBJ1-1; maybe TRBD1 (6 bases). In germline, CDR1 is LNHDA, CDR2 SQIVND (reference sequence). Trimming stripped 3 bases from V and 6 bases from J, with 14 bases between. The length of the CDR3 is 14 residues. The CDR3 reads CASSMRGFRSEAFF. Written as DNA, the CDR3 is TGTGCCAGTAGTATGAGGGGGTTTCGCTCTGAAGCTTTCTTT.